The sequence of this T cell receptor beta chain was determined in a study of blood T cell repertoires in COVID-19 (TCRdb year 2020). About the investigation overall: Samples from collaborators originated in the United States, Italy and Spain and spanned both the acute and convalescent phases of COVID-19. The material from the prospective study consisted of cDNA or gDNA derived from T cells, B-cell-depleted T cells, or PBMCs. The dataset comprised deeply sampled blood TCRbeta repertoires from subjects exposed to, actively infected with, or recovered from COVID-19. The repertoires were made available in a free public database intended to serve as a resource for research on the immune response to SARS-CoV-2. Samples came from the ongoing ImmuneRACE study (first 160 participants) plus 1,254 subjects from 6 global collaborators. Sample metadata almost always included a de-identified subject ID, COVID-19 status, age in years and sex. Where available, HLA class I and class II types were taken from metadata supplied by the sample provider and were not determined by assay-based typing.

In the case of this clone: What antigen it recognizes has not been identified. Per-base qualities were not stored, and no clone one base away is much larger.

TCRbeta CDR3 regions were amplified from genomic DNA by means of the immunoSEQ Assay, a bias-controlled multiplex PCR. The study's own analysis went as follows. Nucleated cell counts per sample were estimated from amplification of reference gene primers within the assay. To quantify the absolute abundance of each unique TCRbeta CDR3 rearrangement, sequence reads were collapsed and filtered. For each sample, productive Simpson clonality was calculated by taking the square root of Simpson's diversity index across productive rearrangements. Drawn from immuneACCESS, this table holds only the in-frame rearrangements with V and J called that TCRdb kept. Clones are partly lost; checked studies trace under half to an unresolved V gene and leave the rest unexplained. V, J and clone size reflect that table, while D and trimming were determined from the DNA. This sample comprises under 200,000 clones, around 77% of them detected only once. The ten largest clones represent 6.5% of the sample.

Here is what the overall study found, with its caveats: The quantity of clinical and demographic metadata differed by source and by participant and was supplied without curation.

The CDR3 sequence holds 16 residues, the cysteine and phenylalanine included. The retained sequence is limited to the CDR3, 48 bases, with the frame set at the first base. The germline V gene specifies SGHTS as CDR1 and YDEGEE as CDR2. Trimming removed 1 base from V and 8 bases from J; the gene matches leave 11 bases unexplained. Collaborating institutions collected whole blood in K2EDTA tubes following their own protocols. For TCRbeta analysis, collaborators shipped samples in one of three forms: frozen whole blood, isolated PBMCs, or DNA extracted from either of those sample types. Recombination joined TRBV5-8 with TRBJ2-1, and 8 bases in between align with TRBD1. The material sequenced was peripheral blood. The TCR sequence derives from an older man with active or convalescent COVID-19. The CDR3 amino acid sequence is: CASSLRQGGQGDEQFF. The sequence in DNA is TGTGCCAGCAGCTTGCGTCAAGGAGGACAGGGCGATGAGCAGTTCTTC.